This TCR beta chain was observed in a study of blood T cell repertoires in COVID-19. Overall study: Whether acute or convalescent, the COVID-19 samples came from the United States, Italy and Spain.

Sequenced by immunoSEQ multiplex PCR; TCRdb stores in-frame clones only, minus some. The data contain over 95,000 clones, about four fifths of them singletons. This clone was observed a handful of times. V shed 5 bases and J shed 8 bases, with 10 bases lying between them. The CDR3 has 12 amino acids. Per germline, CDR1 SEHNR and CDR2 FQNEAQ (reference sequence). Sequencing was carried out using peripheral blood. This rearrangement joins TRBV7-9 to TRBJ1-3; D gene uncertain. The sequence was collected from a human donor in a cohort sampled during active COVID-19. The CDR3 bases are TGTGCCAGCAGCGCCCTCCCGGACACCATATATTTT. It is translated as CASSALPDTIYF. Using reference TRBV7-9 and TRBJ1-3 for the parts outside the CDR3, the full variable domain is DTGVSQNPRHKITKRGQNVTFRCDPISEHNRLYWYRQTLGQGPEFLTYFQNEAQLEKSRLLSDRFSAERPKGSFSTLEIQRTEQGDSAMYLCASSALPDTIYFGEGSWLTVV.